This paragraph covers one T cell receptor (beta chain) sequence. The source of the sample is a study of OX40 agonist ivuxolimab in advanced cancers. Study context: About 44% of patients had received prior checkpoint inhibitor therapy.

This table comes from immunoSEQ multiplex PCR, and its TCRdb copy is limited to in-frame clones, with some not included. Here the sample spans nearly 80,000 clones, around four fifths being singletons. Germline V gene sequence: CDR1 MNHNY, CDR2 SVGAGI (reference sequence). The CDR3 is 16 amino acids. Unmatched junction bases numbered 3, after V lost 5 bases and J lost 1 base. If patients had autoimmune disease history or systemic immunosuppression, they were excluded. The sequence was collected from an adult with an advanced solid tumor such as melanoma, head and neck, liver or kidney cancer. The sample here was CD4+ or CD8+ T cells sorted from blood, taken in a trial of the OX40 agonist ivuxolimab. The gene calls are TRBV6-6 and TRBJ2-2, with 11 bases that match TRBD2. The CDR3 loop reads CASSKTSGGNTGELFF. The CDR3, as DNA: TGTGCCAGCAGTAAAACTAGCGGGGGGAACACCGGGGAGCTGTTTTTT.